Listed below are T cell receptor beta chains from one sample, sequenced in a study of human T cells and chemical hapten exposure. TCRdb independently ran MiXCR on the RACE reads; one entry per CDR3 protein. The sample has about 120,000 distinct CDR3 sequences; roughly an eighth are singletons. The sample in question was whole blood, obtained in connection with sensitization to the hapten diphenylcyclopropenone (DPC). The origin of the receptors is a woman aged 45-59 years with alopecia areata. Some clones in this sample may be carry-over from other donors' samples. CDR3s include the opening cysteine and the closing phenylalanine or tryptophan. D genes are given only for firm matches. Expanded clones get a size class; other rows say once, few or many, or leave the size out.

clone size	D gene	V gene	J gene	CDR3 protein	CDR3 DNA
many	NA	TRBV20-1	TRBJ1-1	CSASPRVQNTEAFF	TGCAGTGCTAGCCCCAGGGTTCAGAACACTGAAGCTTTCTTT
NA	NA	TRBV18	TRBJ1-6	CASSPLPDSPLHF	TGTGCCAGCTCGCCCCTGCCAGATTCACCCCTCCACTTT
few	NA	TRBV20-1	TRBJ1-2	CSAPRTQEYYGYTF	TGCAGTGCTCCCCGAACCCAGGAATACTATGGCTACACCTTC
many	NA	TRBV4-2	TRBJ2-1	CASSQAIQSSYNEQFF	TGTGCCAGCAGCCAGGCGATACAAAGCTCCTACAATGAGCAGTTCTTC
NA	TRBD1	TRBV6-5	TRBJ2-2	CASRYDRGSGELFF	TGTGCCAGCAGATACGACAGGGGCTCCGGGGAGCTGTTTTTT
many	NA	TRBV28	TRBJ2-4	CASRGDSAKNIQYF	TGTGCCAGCAGGGGCGATTCGGCCAAAAACATTCAGTACTTC
many	NA	TRBV29-1	TRBJ2-1	CSVSHREQFF	TGCAGCGTTAGCCATCGTGAGCAGTTCTTC
few	TRBD1	TRBV5-5	TRBJ2-3	CASSLTGVRTDTQYF	TGTGCCAGCAGCTTGACAGGGGTCCGCACAGATACGCAGTATTTT
NA	NA	TRBV28	TRBJ2-7	CASSSGPIDEQYF	TGTGCCAGCAGTTCCGGGCCTATCGACGAGCAGTACTTC
NA	NA	TRBV27	TRBJ2-7	CASARLASSYEQYF	TGTGCCAGCGCCCGGCTAGCGAGTTCCTACGAGCAGTACTTC
many	NA	TRBV18	TRBJ1-2	CASSPGDGYTF	TGTGCCAGCTCACCAGGGGATGGCTACACCTTC
NA	NA	TRBV20-1	TRBJ2-3	CSAYRPEGADTQYF	TGCAGTGCTTACCGGCCTGAGGGGGCAGATACGCAGTATTTT
many	NA	TRBV9	TRBJ1-6	CASSVFSSSYNSPLHF	TGTGCCAGCAGCGTATTCTCGAGCTCCTATAATTCACCCCTCCACTTT
NA	NA	TRBV11-2	TRBJ2-3	CASSSGRRDTQYF	TGTGCCAGCAGCTCAGGGCGAAGGGATACGCAGTATTTT
many	NA	TRBV6-5	TRBJ2-3	CASSQDGKTQYF	TGTGCCAGCAGTCAGGACGGAAAGACGCAGTATTTT